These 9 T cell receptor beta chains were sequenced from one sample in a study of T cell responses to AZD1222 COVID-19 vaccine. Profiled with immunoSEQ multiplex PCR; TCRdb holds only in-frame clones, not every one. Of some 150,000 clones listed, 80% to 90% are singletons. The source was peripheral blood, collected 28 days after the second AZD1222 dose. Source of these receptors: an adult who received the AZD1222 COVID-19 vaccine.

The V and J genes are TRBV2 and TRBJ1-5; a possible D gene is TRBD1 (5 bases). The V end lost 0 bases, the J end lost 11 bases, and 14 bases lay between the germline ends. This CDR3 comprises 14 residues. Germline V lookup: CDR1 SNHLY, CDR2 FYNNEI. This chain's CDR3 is CASSEATTGGTQHF. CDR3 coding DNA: TGTGCCAGCAGTGAAGCTACCACGGGGGGGACCCAGCATTTT. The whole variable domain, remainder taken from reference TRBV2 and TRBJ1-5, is EPEVTQTPSHQVTQMGQEVILRCVPISNHLYFYWYRQILGQKVEFLVSFYNNEISEKSEIFDDQFSVERPDGSNFTLKIRSTKLEDSAMYFCASSEATTGGTQHFGDGTRLSIL.

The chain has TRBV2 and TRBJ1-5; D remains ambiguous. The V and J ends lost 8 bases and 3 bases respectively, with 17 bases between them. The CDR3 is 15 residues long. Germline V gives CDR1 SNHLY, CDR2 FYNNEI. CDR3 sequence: CASLPPGDVNQPQHF. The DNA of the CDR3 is TGTGCCAGCCTCCCCCCAGGCGACGTCAATCAGCCCCAGCATTTT.

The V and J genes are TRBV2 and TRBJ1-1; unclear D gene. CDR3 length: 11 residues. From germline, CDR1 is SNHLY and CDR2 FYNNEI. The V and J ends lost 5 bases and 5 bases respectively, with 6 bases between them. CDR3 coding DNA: TGTGCCAGCAGTTTTCGTACTGAAGCTTTCTTT. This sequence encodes CASSFRTEAFF.

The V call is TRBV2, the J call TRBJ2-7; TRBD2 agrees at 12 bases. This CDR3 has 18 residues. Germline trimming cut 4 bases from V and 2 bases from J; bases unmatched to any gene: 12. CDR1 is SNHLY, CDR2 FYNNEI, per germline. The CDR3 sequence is CASSVLLAGGLGTYEQYF. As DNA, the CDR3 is TGTGCCAGCAGTGTTTTGCTAGCGGGAGGGCTTGGAACCTACGAGCAGTACTTC.

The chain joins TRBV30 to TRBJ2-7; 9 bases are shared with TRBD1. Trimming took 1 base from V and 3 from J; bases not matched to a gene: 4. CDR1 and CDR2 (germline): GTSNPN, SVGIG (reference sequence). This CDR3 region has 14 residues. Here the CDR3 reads CAWSAGTGFYEQYF. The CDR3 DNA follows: TGTGCCTGGAGTGCCGGGACAGGGTTCTACGAGCAGTACTTC.

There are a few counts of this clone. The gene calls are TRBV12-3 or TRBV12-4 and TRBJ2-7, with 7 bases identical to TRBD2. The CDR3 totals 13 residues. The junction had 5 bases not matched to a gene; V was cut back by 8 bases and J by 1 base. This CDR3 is CASGSGESYEQYF. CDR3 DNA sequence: TGTGCCAGCGGGAGCGGGGAGTCCTACGAGCAGTACTTC.

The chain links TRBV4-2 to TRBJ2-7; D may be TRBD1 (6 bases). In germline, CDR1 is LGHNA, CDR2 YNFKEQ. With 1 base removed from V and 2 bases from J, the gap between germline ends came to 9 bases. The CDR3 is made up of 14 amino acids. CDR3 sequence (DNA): TGTGCCAGCAGCCAAGTAGGACAGACCTACGAGCAGTACTTC. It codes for CASSQVGQTYEQYF.

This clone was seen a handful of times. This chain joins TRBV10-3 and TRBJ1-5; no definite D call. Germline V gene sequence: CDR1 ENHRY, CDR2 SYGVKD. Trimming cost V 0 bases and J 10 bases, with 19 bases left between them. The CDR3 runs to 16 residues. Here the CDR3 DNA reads TGTGCCATCAGTGAGTCGGCGTCATCCTTGGAATTCCCCCAGCATTTT. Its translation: CAISESASSLEFPQHF.

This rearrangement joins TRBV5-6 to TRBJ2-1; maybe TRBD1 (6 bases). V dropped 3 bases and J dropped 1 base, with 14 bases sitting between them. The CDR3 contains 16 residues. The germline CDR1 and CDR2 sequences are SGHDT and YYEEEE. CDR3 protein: CASSYPRTESYNEQFF. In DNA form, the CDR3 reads TGTGCCAGCAGCTACCCCCGGACAGAGTCCTACAATGAGCAGTTCTTC.